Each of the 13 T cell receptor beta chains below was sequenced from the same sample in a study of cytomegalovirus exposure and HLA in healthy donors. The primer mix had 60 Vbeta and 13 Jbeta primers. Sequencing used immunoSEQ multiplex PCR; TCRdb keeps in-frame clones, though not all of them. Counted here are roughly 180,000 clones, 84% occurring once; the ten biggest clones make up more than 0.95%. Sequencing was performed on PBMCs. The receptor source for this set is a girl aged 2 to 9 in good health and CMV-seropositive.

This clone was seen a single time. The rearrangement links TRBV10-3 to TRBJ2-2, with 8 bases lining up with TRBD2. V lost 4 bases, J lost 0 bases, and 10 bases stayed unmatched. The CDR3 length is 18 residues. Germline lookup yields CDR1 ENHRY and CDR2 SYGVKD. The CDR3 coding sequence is TGTGCCATCAGTGCCGGGGGCGGGAGGCGCGCGAACACCGGGGAGCTGTTTTTT. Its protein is CAISAGGGRRANTGELFF.

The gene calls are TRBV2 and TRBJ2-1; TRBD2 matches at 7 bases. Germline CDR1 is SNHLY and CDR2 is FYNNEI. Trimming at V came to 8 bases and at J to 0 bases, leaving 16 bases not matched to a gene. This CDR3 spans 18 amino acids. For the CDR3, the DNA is TGTGCCAGCGTAACATACCGGGAGGAGGATCACTCCTACAATGAGCAGTTCTTC. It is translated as CASVTYREEDHSYNEQFF.

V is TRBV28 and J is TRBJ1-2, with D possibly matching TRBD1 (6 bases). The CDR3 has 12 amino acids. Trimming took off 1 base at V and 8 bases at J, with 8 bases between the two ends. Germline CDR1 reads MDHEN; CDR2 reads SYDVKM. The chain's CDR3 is CASSLFGGGYTF. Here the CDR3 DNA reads TGTGCCAGCAGTTTATTTGGGGGCGGCTACACCTTC.

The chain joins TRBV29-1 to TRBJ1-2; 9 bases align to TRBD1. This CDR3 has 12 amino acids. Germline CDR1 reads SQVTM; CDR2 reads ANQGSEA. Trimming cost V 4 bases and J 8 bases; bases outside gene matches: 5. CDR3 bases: TGCAGCGTTGGGGGGGACAGGGAGGGCTACACCTTC. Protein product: CSVGGDREGYTF.

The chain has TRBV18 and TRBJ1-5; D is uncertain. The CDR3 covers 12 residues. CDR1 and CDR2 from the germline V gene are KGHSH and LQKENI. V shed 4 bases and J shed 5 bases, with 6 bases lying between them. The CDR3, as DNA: TGTGCCAGCTCACGTCGAGATCAGCCCCAGCATTTT. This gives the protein CASSRRDQPQHF.

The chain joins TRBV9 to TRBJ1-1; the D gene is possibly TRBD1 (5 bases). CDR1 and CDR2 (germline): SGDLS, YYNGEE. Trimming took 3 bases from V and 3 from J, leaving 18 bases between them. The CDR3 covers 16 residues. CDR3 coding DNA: TGTGCCAGCAGCGCCCAATTGGGGGGAGGGGACACTGAAGCTTTCTTT. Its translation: CASSAQLGGGDTEAFF.

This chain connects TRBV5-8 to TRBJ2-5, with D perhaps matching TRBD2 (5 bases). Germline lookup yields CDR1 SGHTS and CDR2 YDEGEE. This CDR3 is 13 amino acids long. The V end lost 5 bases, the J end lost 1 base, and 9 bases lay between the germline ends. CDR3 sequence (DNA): TGTGCCAGCAGACTAGACATCCAAGAGACCCAGTACTTC. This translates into CASRLDIQETQYF.

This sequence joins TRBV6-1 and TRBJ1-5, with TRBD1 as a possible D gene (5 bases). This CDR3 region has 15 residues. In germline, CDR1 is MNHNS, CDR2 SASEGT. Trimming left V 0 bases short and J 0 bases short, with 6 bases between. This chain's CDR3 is CASSEAGLSNQPQHF. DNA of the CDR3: TGTGCCAGCAGTGAAGCGGGACTTAGCAATCAGCCCCAGCATTTT.

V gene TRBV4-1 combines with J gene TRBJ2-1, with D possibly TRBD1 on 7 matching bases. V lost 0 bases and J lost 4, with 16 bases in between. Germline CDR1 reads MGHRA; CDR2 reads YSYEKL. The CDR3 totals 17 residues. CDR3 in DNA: TGCGCCAGCAGCCAAGATGGAGGGACAGCCGTGTACAATGAGCAGTTCTTC. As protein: CASSQDGGTAVYNEQFF.

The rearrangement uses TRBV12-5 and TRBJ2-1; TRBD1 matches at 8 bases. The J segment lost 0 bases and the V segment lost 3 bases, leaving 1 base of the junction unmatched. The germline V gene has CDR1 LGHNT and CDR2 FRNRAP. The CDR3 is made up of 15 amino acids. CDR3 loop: CASGLTGGSYNEQFF. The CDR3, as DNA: TGTGCTAGTGGTTTAACAGGGGGCTCCTACAATGAGCAGTTCTTC.

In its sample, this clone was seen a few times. The CDR3 protein is CASHPWAHGYTF. CDR3 nucleotides: TGTGCCAGCCATCCGTGGGCGCATGGCTACACCTTC. The chain is built from TRBV27 and TRBJ1-2; D not resolved. This CDR3 has 12 amino acids. V was clipped by 8 bases and J by 6 bases, with 13 bases between them. CDR1 and CDR2 (germline): MNHEY, SMNVEV (reference sequence).

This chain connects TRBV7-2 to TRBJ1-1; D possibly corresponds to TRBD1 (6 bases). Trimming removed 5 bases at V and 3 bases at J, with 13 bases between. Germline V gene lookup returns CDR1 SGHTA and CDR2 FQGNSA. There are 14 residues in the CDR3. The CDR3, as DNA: TGTGCCAGCAGCGTCCGCAGGGGTGACACTGAAGCTTTCTTT. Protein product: CASSVRRGDTEAFF. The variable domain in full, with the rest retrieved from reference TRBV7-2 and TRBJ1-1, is GAGVSQSPSNKVTEKGKDVELRCDPISGHTALYWYRQSLGQGLEFLIYFQGNSAPDKSGLPSDRFSAERTGGSVSTLTIQRTQQEDSAVYLCASSVRRGDTEAFFGQGTRLTVV.

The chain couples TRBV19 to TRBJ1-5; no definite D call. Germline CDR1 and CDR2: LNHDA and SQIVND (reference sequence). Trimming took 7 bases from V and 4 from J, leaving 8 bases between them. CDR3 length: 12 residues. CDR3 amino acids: CASTDWNQPQHF. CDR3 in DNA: TGTGCCAGTACCGACTGGAATCAGCCCCAGCATTTT. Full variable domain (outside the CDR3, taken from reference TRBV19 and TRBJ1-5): DGGITQSPKYLFRKEGQNVTLSCEQNLNHDAMYWYRQDPGQGLRLIYYSQIVNDFQKGDIAEGYSVSREKKESFPLTVTSAQKNPTAFYLCASTDWNQPQHFGDGTRLSIL.